One sample yielded the 19 T cell receptor beta chains listed below, sequenced in a study of blood T cell repertoires in COVID-19. Libraries were prepared by immunoSEQ multiplex PCR; TCRdb keeps only in-frame clonotypes and omits some of them. The profile shows about 280,000 clones, around 88% of them singletons. The sequenced material came from peripheral blood. All receptors derive from a woman aged 70-85 years with COVID-19, enrolled during active disease.

The rearrangement joins TRBV5-6 to TRBJ2-7, with 7 bases fitting TRBD1. Germline V gene lookup returns CDR1 SGHDT and CDR2 YYEEEE. V was pared by 3 bases and J by 1 base, with 10 bases of the junction left unmatched. The CDR3 loop spans 16 amino acids. The CDR3 sequence: CASSWWLTGKSYEQYF. CDR3 nucleotide sequence: TGTGCCAGCAGCTGGTGGTTGACAGGGAAGTCCTACGAGCAGTACTTC.

V gene TRBV27 combines with J gene TRBJ1-2; D not resolved. Deletions cut 0 bases from V and 8 bases from J, with 10 bases between. Per the germline V gene, CDR1 is MNHEY and CDR2 is SMNVEV (reference sequence). The CDR3 contains 13 residues. The CDR3 here is CASSLSPLGGYTF. The CDR3 DNA is TGTGCCAGCAGTTTATCTCCATTGGGCGGCTACACCTTC.

The V gene is TRBV5-1, the J gene TRBJ1-4; 7 nucleotides line up with TRBD1. This CDR3 comprises 14 residues. The germline gives CDR1 SGHRS, CDR2 YFSETQ. Trimming removed 0 bases from V and 7 bases from J; junction bases left unmatched: 3. The chain's CDR3 is CASSLAAGGEKLFF. Here the CDR3 DNA reads TGCGCCAGCAGCTTGGCGGCAGGGGGTGAAAAACTGTTTTTT.

The chain recombines TRBV27 with TRBJ1-5; no clear D. Looked up from germline, CDR1 is MNHEY and CDR2 is SMNVEV (reference sequence). The ends were cut back, 2 bases at V and 6 bases at J, with 14 bases in the middle. The CDR3 has 15 residues. CDR3 DNA: TGTGCCAGCAGTTTAGCCCGGGGAGGTGGTCAGCCCCAGCATTTT. This codes for CASSLARGGGQPQHF.

CDR3 nucleotides: TGTGCCAGCAGCCCCCCTAGGGTTACAGGGGCGGTCTATGGCTACACCTTC. Translation: CASSPPRVTGAVYGYTF. V and J are TRBV21-1 and TRBJ1-2; the table's D call, TRBD1, was not checked against the DNA. TRBV21-1 is reported as a pseudogene. CDR3 size: 17 residues.

The V gene is TRBV4-3, the J gene TRBJ2-7; TRBD2 matches at 8 bases. The junction had 18 bases not matched to a gene; V was cut back by 2 bases and J by 3 bases. CDR1 LGHNA and CDR2 YSLEER come from the germline V gene. The CDR3 is 19 amino acids. The CDR3 here is CASSQHYHSTGTRGYEQYF. The CDR3 DNA sequence: TGCGCCAGCAGCCAACACTACCACTCAACCGGGACTAGGGGCTACGAGCAGTACTTC.

This clone was seen a single time. The gene calls are TRBV7-2 and TRBJ1-4, with TRBD1 as a possible D gene (6 bases). The CDR3 length is 19 residues. The germline V gene has CDR1 SGHTA and CDR2 FQGNSA. V lost 2 bases and J 4 bases, leaving 23 bases between the germline ends. The CDR3 loop is CASSLFKGPGTPLNEKLFF. The DNA for the CDR3 is TGTGCCAGCAGCTTATTCAAGGGCCCCGGGACACCTCTTAATGAAAAACTGTTTTTT.

The chain links TRBV11-2 to TRBJ1-4; D gene uncertain. Trimming took 0 bases from V and 0 from J, leaving 20 bases between them. This CDR3 region has 20 residues. Germline CDR1 reads SGHAT; CDR2 reads FQNNGV. The CDR3 DNA reads as TGTGCCAGCAGCTTAGAGGGCCAGAGATCTCCCATTGCAACTAATGAAAAACTGTTTTTT. The encoded protein is CASSLEGQRSPIATNEKLFF.

This chain connects TRBV18 to TRBJ1-4, with 7 bases that match TRBD1. Trimming removed 4 bases from V and 6 bases from J; junction bases left unmatched: 5. Germline assignment: CDR1 KGHSH and CDR2 LQKENI. CDR3 length: 14 amino acids. The CDR3 coding sequence is TGTGCCAGCTCACGAGGGGGCGCGGATGAAAAACTGTTTTTT. Encoded protein: CASSRGGADEKLFF. The complete variable domain, with remaining parts taken from reference TRBV18 and TRBJ1-4, reads NAGVMQNPRHLVRRRGQEARLRCSPMKGHSHVYWYRQLPEEGLKFMVYLQKENIIDESGMPKERFSAEFPKEGPSILRIQQVVRGDSAAYFCASSRGGADEKLFFGSGTQLSVL.

The rearrangement joins TRBV4-1 to TRBJ1-2; perhaps TRBD1 as D (5 bases). The CDR3 spans 13 residues. V lost 3 bases to trimming and J lost 8 bases, with 13 bases between them. Germline lookup yields CDR1 MGHRA and CDR2 YSYEKL. CDR3 DNA: TGCGCCAGCAGCCAGGCAGTGGGGCGAGGCTACACCTTC. Its protein product is CASSQAVGRGYTF.

Remarks on this clone: A junction end diverges from the germline sequence, so it may reflect a read error. The genes are TRBV4-1 and TRBJ1-1, with D uncertain. Germline CDR1 MGHRA, CDR2 YSYEKL. The CDR3 covers 14 residues. CDR3 coding DNA: TGCGCCAGCAGCCAAGATGGAGGACTTGCCCCAAGTCTCTTT. Translation: CASSQDGGLAPSLF.

J is TRBJ2-7 and V is TRBV5-4, with 14 nucleotides matching TRBD2. Germline V lookup: CDR1 SGHNT, CDR2 YYREEE (reference sequence). CDR3 length: 15 residues. Trimming removed 0 bases from V and 4 bases from J; junction bases left unmatched: 0. CDR3 protein: CASSLGTSGGYEQYF. In nucleotides, the CDR3 is TGTGCCAGCAGCTTGGGGACTAGCGGGGGGTACGAGCAGTACTTC.

This clone was seen only once. The chain recombines TRBV6-5 with TRBJ1-5, with a weak D call TRBD1 (5 bases). V was trimmed by 4 bases and J by 5 bases, leaving 15 bases between them. The germline gives CDR1 MNHEY, CDR2 SVGAGI. The CDR3 is made up of 15 amino acids. This CDR3 reads CASSSGGVGYQPQHF. The CDR3 bases are TGTGCCAGCAGTTCTGGAGGGGTTGGCTATCAGCCCCAGCATTTT.

The chain recombines TRBV15 with TRBJ1-3; 7 bases align to TRBD1. The ends lost 4 bases at V and 0 bases at J; junction bases unmatched: 12. Germline assignment: CDR1 LNHNV and CDR2 YYDKDF (reference sequence). This CDR3 region has 18 residues. The CDR3 region is CATSKDRGTASSGNTIYF. CDR3 coding DNA: TGTGCCACCAGCAAAGACCGCGGGACAGCTAGCTCTGGAAACACCATATATTTT. The full variable domain, its missing parts supplied by reference TRBV15 and TRBJ1-3, is DAMVIQNPRYQVTQFGKPVTLSCSQTLNHNVMYWYQQKSSQAPKLLFHYYDKDFNNEADTPDNFQSRRPNTSFCFLDIRSPGLGDTAMYLCATSKDRGTASSGNTIYFGEGSWLTVV.

The CDR3 DNA sequence: TGCGCCAGCAGCCAAGGAAACAGGGATGGCTACACCTTC. Translating gives CASSQGNRDGYTF. The rearrangement uses TRBV4-1 and TRBJ1-2; perhaps TRBD1 as D (6 bases). V dropped 1 base and J dropped 6 bases, with 9 bases sitting between them. Germline CDR1 and CDR2: MGHRA and YSYEKL. CDR3 size: 13 residues.

J is TRBJ2-7 and V is TRBV9, with D possibly being TRBD2 (6 bases). CDR3 length equals 14 residues. Trimming removed 2 bases at V and 2 bases at J, with 11 bases between. CDR1 SGDLS and CDR2 YYNGEE come from the germline V gene. CDR3 sequence reads: CASSVRGIPYEQYF. Here the CDR3 DNA reads TGTGCCAGCAGCGTTCGGGGGATCCCCTACGAGCAGTACTTC.

This chain uses TRBV7-9 with TRBJ1-2; 7 nucleotides line up with TRBD1. The ends lost 1 base at V and 3 bases at J; junction bases unmatched: 8. The CDR3 spans 16 residues. Germline CDR1 is SEHNR and CDR2 is FQNEAQ (reference sequence). The CDR3 bases are TGTGCCAGCAGCTTAGTTTTGGACAGGCTCTACTATGGCTACACCTTC. Translated: CASSLVLDRLYYGYTF.

The rearrangement uses TRBV7-9 and TRBJ2-2, with 9 bases lining up with TRBD1. The CDR3 contains 15 residues. Germline trimming cut 4 bases from V and 4 bases from J; bases unmatched to any gene: 4. Germline CDR1 is SEHNR and CDR2 is FQNEAQ (reference sequence). CDR3 sequence reads: CASSSPTGGTGELFF. The CDR3, as DNA: TGTGCCAGCAGCTCGCCGACAGGGGGCACCGGGGAGCTGTTTTTT.

V is TRBV18 and J is TRBJ1-2; D is possibly TRBD1 (6 bases). Trimming removed 3 bases at V and 2 bases at J, with 13 bases between. Germline V gives CDR1 KGHSH, CDR2 LQKENI. The CDR3 is 15 amino acids. CDR3 loop: CASSPEAGANYGYTF. CDR3 DNA: TGTGCCAGCTCACCCGAGGCGGGGGCAAACTATGGCTACACCTTC.